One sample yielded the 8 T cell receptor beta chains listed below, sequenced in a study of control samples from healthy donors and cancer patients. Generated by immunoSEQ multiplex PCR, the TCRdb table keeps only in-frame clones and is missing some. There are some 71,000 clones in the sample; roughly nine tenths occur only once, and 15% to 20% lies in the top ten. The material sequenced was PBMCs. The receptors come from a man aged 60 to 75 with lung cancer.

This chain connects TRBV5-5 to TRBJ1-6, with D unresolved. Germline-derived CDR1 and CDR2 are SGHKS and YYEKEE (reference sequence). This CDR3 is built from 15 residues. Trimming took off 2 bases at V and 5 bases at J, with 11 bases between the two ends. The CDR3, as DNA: TGTGCCAGCAGCTTAGCTGGAGGCAATAATTCACCCCTCCACTTT. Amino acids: CASSLAGGNNSPLHF.

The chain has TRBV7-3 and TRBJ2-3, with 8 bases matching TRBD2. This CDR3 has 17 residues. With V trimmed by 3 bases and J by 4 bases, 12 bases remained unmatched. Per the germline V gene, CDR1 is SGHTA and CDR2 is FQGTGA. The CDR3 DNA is TGTGCCAGCAGCTTGTTGGGGCCCACTAGCGGAGCAGATACGCAGTATTTT. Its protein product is CASSLLGPTSGADTQYF.

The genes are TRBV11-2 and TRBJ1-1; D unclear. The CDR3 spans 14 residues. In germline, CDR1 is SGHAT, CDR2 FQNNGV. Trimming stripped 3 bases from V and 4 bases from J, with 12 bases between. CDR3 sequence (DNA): TGTGCCAGCAGCTTTTATCTGACCGGCACTGAAGCTTTCTTT. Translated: CASSFYLTGTEAFF.

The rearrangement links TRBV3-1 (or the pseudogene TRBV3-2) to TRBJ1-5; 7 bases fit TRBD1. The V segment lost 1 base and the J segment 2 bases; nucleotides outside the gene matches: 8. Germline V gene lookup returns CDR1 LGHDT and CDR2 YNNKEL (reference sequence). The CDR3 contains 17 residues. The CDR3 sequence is CASSQASRQGGNQPQHF. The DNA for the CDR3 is TGTGCCAGCAGCCAAGCGTCACGACAGGGAGGCAATCAGCCCCAGCATTTT.

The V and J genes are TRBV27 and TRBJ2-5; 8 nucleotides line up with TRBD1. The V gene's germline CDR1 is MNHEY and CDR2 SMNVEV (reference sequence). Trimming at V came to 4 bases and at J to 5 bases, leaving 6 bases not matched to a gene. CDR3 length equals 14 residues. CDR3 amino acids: CASSWRTGKETQYF. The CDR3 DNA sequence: TGTGCCAGCAGTTGGCGGACAGGGAAGGAGACCCAGTACTTC.

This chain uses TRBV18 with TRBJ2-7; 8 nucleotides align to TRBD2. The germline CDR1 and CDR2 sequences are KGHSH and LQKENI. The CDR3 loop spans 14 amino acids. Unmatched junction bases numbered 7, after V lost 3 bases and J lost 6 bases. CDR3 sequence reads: CASSPGTRSSEQYV. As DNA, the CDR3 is TGTGCCAGCTCACCCGGGACTAGATCGTCCGAGCAGTACGTC.

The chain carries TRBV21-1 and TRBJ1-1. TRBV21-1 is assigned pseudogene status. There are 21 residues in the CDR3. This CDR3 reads CASRPTMWGGLGDYKNTEAFF. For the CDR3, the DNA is TGTGCCAGCAGACCCACGATGTGGGGCGGCCTGGGAGACTATAAAAACACTGAAGCTTTCTTT.

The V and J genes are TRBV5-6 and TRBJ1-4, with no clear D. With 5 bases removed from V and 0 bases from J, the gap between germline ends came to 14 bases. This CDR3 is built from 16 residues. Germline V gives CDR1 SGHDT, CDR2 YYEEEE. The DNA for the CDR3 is TGTGCCAGCAGTTCGGTGCGGGTTGCAACTAATGAAAAACTGTTTTTT. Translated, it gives CASSSVRVATNEKLFF.